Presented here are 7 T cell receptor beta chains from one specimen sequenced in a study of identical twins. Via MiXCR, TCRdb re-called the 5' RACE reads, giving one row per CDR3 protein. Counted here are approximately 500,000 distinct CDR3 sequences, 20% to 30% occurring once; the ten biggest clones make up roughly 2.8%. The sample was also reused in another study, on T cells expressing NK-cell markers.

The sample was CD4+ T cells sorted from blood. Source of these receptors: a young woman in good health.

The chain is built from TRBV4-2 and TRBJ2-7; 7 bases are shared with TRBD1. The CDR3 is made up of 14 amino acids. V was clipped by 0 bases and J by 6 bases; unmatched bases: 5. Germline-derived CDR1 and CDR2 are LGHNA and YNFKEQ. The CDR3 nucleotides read TGTGCCAGCAGCCAAGACTCCCGGGACAGCGAGCAGTACTTC. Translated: CASSQDSRDSEQYF.

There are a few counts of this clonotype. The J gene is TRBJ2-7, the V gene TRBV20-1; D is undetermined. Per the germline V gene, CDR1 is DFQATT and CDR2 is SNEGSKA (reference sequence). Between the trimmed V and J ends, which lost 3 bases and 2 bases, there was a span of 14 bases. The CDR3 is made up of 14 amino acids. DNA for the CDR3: TGCAGTGCTAGTGAGGTCGGAAAAACCTACGAGCAGTACTTC. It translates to CSASEVGKTYEQYF.

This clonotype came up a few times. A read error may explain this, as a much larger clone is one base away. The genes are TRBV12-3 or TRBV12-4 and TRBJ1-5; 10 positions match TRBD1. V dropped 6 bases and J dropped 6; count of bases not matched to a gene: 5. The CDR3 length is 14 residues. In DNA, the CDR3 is TGTGCCAGCAGCCCGGGACAGGGGATTCAGCCCCAGCATTTT. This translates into CASSPGQGIQPQHF.

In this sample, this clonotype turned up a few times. CDR3 sequence: CAIMRSSLTDTQYF. DNA of the CDR3: TGTGCCATCATGAGGTCATCTCTTACAGATACGCAGTATTTT. The chain has TRBV10-3 and TRBJ2-3; D remains unclear. The CDR3 is 14 residues long. CDR1 is ENHRY, CDR2 SYGVKD, per germline. Trimming cost V 7 bases and J 3 bases, with 14 bases left between them.

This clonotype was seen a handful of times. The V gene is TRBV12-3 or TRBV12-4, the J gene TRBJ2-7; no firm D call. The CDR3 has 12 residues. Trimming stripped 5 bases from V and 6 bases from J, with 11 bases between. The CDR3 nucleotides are TGTGCCAGCAGTGGATTGGCCGCCGAGCAGTACTTC. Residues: CASSGLAAEQYF.

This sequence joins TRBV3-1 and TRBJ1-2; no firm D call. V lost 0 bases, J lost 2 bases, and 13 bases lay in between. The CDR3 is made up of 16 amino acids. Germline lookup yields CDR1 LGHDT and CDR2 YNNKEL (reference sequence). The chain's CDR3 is CASSQDLWVANYGYTF. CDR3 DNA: TGTGCCAGCAGCCAAGATCTCTGGGTAGCCAACTATGGCTACACCTTC.

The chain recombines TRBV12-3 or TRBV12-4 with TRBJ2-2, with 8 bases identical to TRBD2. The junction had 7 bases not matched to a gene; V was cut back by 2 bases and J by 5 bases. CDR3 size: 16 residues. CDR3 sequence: CASSLFGREATGELFF. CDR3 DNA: TGTGCCAGCAGTTTATTTGGGCGGGAGGCGACCGGGGAGCTGTTTTTT.